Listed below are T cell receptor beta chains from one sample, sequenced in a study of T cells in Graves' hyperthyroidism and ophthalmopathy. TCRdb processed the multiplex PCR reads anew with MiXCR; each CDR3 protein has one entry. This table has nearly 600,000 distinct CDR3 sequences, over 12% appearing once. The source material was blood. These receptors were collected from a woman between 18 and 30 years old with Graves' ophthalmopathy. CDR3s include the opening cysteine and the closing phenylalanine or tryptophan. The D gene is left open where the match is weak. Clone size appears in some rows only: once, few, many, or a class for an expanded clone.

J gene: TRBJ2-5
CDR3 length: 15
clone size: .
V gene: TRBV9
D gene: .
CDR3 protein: CASSSRDTGGEAQYF
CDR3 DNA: TGTGCCAGCAGCTCTCGGGACACTGGAGGGGAGGCCCAGTACTTC

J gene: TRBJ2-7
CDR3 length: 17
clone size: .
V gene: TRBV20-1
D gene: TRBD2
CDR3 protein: CSARATVLAGGPYERYF
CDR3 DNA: TGCAGTGCTAGAGCAACCGTTCTAGCGGGAGGGCCCTACGAGCGGTACTTC

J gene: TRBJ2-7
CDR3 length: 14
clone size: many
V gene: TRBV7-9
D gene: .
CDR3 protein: CASSSDWSSYEQYF
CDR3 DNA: TGTGCCAGCAGCTCCGACTGGTCCTCCTACGAGCAGTACTTC

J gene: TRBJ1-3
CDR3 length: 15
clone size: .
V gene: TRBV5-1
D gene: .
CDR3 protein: CASSLTADSGNTIYF
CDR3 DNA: TGCGCCAGCAGCCTGACAGCCGACTCTGGAAACACCATATATTTT

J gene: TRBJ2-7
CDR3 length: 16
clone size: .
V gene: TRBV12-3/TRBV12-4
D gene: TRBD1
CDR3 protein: CASSEELGTGGNEQYF
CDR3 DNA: TGTGCCAGCAGTGAAGAATTGGGGACAGGGGGGAACGAGCAGTACTTC

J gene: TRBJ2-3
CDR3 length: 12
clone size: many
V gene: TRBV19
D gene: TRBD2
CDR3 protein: CASSMREHTQYF
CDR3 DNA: TGTGCCAGTAGTATGCGGGAGCATACGCAGTATTTT

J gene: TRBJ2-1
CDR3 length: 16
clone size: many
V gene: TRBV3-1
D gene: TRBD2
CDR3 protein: CASSQDPSGGGIREFF
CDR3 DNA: TGTGCCAGCAGCCAAGACCCTAGCGGGGGTGGGATTAGGGAGTTCTTC

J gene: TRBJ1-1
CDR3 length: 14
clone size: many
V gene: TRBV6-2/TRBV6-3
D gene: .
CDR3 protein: CASSYGTANTEAFF
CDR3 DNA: TGTGCCAGCAGTTACGGCACAGCAAACACTGAAGCTTTCTTT

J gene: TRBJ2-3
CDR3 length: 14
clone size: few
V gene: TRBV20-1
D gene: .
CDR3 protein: CSVAARSSTDTQYF
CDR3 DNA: TGCAGTGTTGCGGCGAGATCTAGCACAGATACGCAGTATTTT

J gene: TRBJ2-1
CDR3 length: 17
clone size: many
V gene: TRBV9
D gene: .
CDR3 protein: CASSLEGTRWSYNEQFF
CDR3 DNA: TGTGCCAGCAGCCTAGAAGGTACCCGGTGGTCCTACAATGAGCAGTTCTTC

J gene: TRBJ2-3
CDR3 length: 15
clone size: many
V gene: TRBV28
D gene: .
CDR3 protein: CASSSAGLSTDTQYF
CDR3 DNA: TGTGCCAGCAGTTCCGCGGGACTTAGCACAGATACGCAGTATTTT

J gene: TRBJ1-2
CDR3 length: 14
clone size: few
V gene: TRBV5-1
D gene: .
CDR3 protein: CASSRGIFNYGYTF
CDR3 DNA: TGCGCCAGCAGCCGGGGCATCTTTAACTATGGCTACACCTTC

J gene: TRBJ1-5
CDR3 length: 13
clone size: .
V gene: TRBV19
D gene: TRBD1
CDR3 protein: CATMGQFNQPQHF
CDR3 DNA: TGTGCCACCATGGGACAGTTTAATCAGCCCCAGCATTTT

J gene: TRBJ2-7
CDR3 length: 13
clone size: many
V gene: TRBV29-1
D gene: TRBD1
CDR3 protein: CSVGTGEHWEQYF
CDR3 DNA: TGCAGCGTTGGGACAGGGGAACATTGGGAGCAGTACTTC

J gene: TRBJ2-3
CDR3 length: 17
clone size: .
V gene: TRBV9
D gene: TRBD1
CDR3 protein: CASSVPPGTGIEDTQYF
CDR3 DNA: TGTGCCAGCAGCGTACCTCCCGGGACAGGGATCGAAGATACGCAGTATTTT

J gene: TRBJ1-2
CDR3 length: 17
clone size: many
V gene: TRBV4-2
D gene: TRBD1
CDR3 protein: CATHRGTGRPINYGYTF
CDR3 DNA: TGTGCCACCCATCGAGGGACAGGGAGGCCAATAAACTATGGCTACACCTTC

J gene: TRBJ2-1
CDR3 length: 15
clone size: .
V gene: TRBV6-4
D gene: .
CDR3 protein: CASSDRAAPYNEQFF
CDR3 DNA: TGTGCCAGCAGTGACCGAGCGGCCCCCTACAATGAGCAGTTCTTC

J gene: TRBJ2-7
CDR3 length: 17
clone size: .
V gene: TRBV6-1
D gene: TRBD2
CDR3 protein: CASSPRTGGGKSYEQYF
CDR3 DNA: TGTGCCAGCAGTCCTCGAACCGGGGGGGGAAAGAGCTACGAGCAGTACTTC